This TCR beta chain was found in a study of T cells after yellow fever vaccination. Overall study findings and caveats: Though it reached lower strength, the secondary response hit its peak faster, day 5 versus 15.

TCRdb used MiXCR to reprocess the 5' RACE reads, holding one entry per CDR3 protein. This sample yields some 420,000 distinct CDR3 sequences, of which 18% are seen a single time; 15% to 20% belongs to the top ten. The trim removed 5 bases at V and 1 base at J, leaving 9 bases unmatched. Germline CDR1 reads MNHEY; CDR2 reads SMNVEV (reference sequence). The CDR3 has 17 amino acids. This clonotype appeared a few times. As yet, its antigen is unknown. The V call is TRBV27, the J call TRBJ2-2, with 8 nucleotides matching TRBD1. This specimen consisted of PBMCs, obtained before the yellow fever booster vaccination. The sequence derives from a young man who received the YFV17D yellow fever vaccine. The CDR3 spells CASSPLTGQVNTGELFF. The CDR3 DNA reads as TGTGCCAGCAGTCCACTAACGGGACAGGTGAACACCGGGGAGCTGTTTTTT.